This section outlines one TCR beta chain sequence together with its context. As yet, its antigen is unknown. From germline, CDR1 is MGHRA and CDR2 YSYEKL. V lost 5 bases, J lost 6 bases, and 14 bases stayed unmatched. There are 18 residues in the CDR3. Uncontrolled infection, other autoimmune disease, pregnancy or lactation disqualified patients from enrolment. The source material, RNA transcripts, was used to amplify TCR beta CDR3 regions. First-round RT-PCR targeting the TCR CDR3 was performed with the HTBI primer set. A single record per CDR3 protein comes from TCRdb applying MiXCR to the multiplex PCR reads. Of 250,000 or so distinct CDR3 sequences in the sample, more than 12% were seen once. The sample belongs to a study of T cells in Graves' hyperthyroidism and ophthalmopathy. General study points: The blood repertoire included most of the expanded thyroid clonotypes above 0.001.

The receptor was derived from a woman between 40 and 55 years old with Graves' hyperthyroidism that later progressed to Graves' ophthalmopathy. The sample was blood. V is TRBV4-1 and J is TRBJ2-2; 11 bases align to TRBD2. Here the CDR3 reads CASSDSGLAVLGAGELFF. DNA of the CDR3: TGCGCCAGCAGCGATTCGGGACTAGCGGTACTAGGGGCCGGGGAGCTGTTTTTT.